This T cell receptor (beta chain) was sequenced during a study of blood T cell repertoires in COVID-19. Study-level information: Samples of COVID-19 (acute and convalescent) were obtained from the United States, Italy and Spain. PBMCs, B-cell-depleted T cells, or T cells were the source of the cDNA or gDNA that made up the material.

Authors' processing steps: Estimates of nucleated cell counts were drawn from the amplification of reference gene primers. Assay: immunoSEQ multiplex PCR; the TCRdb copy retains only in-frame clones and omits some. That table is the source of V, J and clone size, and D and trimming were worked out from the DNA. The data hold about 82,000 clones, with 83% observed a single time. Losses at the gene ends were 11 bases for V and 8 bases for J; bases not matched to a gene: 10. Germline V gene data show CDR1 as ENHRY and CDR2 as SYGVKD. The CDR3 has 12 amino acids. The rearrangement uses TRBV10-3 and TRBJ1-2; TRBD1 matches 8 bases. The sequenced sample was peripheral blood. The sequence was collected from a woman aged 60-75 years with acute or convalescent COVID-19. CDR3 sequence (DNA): TGTGCCTTTCAGTCAGGGGGCCGGGGCTACACCTTC. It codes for CAFQSGGRGYTF.